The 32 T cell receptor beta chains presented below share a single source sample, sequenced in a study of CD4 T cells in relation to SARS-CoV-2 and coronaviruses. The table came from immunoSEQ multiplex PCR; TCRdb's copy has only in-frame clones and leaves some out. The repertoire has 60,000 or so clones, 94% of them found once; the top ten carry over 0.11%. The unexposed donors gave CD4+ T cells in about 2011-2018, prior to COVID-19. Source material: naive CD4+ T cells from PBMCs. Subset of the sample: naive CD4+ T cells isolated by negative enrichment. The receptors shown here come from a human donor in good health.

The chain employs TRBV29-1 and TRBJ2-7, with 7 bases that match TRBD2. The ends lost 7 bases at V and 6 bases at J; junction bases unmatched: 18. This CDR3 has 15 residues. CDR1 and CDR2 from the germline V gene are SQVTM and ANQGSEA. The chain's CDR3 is CSAKVLETSVSEQYF. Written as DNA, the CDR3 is TGCAGCGCCAAAGTCTTGGAAACTAGCGTGAGCGAGCAGTACTTC.

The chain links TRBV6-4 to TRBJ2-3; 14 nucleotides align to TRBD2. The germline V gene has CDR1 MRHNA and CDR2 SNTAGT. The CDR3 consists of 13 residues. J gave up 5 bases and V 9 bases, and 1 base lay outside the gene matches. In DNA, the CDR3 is TGTGCCAGTGGGACTAGCGGGAGAGATACGCAGTATTTT. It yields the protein CASGTSGRDTQYF.

The CDR3: CASSLLGGVNQPQHF. The CDR3 DNA follows: TGTGCCAGCAGTTTATTGGGCGGGGTCAATCAGCCCCAGCATTTT. The chain couples TRBV28 to TRBJ1-5; D not resolved. CDR1 and CDR2 (germline): MDHEN, SYDVKM. The CDR3 spans 15 residues. Trimming took off 1 base at V and 3 bases at J, with 10 bases between the two ends.

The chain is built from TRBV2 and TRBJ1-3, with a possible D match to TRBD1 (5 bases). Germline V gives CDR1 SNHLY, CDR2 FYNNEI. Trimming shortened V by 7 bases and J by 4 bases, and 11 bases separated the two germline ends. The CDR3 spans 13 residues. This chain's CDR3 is CASILGAGNTIYF. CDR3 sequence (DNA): TGTGCCAGCATTCTAGGGGCAGGAAACACCATATATTTT. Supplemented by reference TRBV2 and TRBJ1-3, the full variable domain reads EPEVTQTPSHQVTQMGQEVILRCVPISNHLYFYWYRQILGQKVEFLVSFYNNEISEKSEIFDDQFSVERPDGSNFTLKIRSTKLEDSAMYFCASILGAGNTIYFGEGSWLTVV.

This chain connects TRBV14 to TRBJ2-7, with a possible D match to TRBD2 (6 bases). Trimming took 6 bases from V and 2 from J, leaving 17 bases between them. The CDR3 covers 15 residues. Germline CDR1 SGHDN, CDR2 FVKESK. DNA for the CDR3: TGTGCCAGCAGTCAAAGACAGACTAGAGCCTACGAGCAGTACTTC. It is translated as CASSQRQTRAYEQYF. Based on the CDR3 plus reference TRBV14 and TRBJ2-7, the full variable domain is EAGVTQFPSHSVIEKGQTVTLRCDPISGHDNLYWYRRVMGKEIKFLLHFVKESKQDESGMPNNRFLAERTGGTYSTLKVQPAELEDSGVYFCASSQRQTRAYEQYFGPGTRLTVT.

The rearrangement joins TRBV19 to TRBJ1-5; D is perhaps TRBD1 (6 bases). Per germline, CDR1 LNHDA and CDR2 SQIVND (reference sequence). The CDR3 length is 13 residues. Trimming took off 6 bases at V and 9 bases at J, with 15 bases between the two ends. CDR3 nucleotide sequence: TGTGCCAGTAGGGGGGGCAGTGCGGGGCCCCAGCATTTT. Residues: CASRGGSAGPQHF.

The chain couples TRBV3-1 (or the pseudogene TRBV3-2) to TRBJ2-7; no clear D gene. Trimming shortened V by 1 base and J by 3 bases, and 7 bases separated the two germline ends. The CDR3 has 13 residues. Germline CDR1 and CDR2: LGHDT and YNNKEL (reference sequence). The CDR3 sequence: CASSQAGGYEQYF. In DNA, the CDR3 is TGTGCCAGCAGCCAAGCGGGCGGCTACGAGCAGTACTTC.

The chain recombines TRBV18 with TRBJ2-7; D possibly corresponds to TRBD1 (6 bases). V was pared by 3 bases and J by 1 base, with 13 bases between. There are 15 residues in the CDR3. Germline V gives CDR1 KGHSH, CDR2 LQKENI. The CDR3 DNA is TGTGCCAGCTCACCGACAGGAAAAGTTTCCTACGAGCAGTACTTC. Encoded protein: CASSPTGKVSYEQYF.

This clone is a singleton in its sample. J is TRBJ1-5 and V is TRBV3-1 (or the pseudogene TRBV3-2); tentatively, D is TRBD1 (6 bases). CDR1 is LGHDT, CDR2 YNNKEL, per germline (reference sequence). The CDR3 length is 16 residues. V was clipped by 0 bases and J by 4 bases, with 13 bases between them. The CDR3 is CASSQDGGGGNQPQHF. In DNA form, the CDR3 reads TGTGCCAGCAGCCAAGATGGGGGGGGCGGTAATCAGCCCCAGCATTTT.

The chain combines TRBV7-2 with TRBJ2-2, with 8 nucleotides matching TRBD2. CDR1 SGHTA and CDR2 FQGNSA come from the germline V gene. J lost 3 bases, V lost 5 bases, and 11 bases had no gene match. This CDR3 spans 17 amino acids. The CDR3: CASSPGGAVQYTGELFF. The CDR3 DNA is TGTGCCAGCAGCCCGGGGGGGGCGGTCCAATACACCGGGGAGCTGTTTTTT.

Here the CDR3 reads CATSRDWAETQYF. CDR3 nucleotides: TGTGCCACCAGCAGAGATTGGGCTGAGACCCAGTACTTC. The chain couples TRBV15 to TRBJ2-5; D remains ambiguous. Trimming left V 0 bases short and J 5 bases short, with 7 bases between. The CDR3 is made up of 13 amino acids. Germline loops: CDR1 LNHNV, CDR2 YYDKDF (reference sequence).

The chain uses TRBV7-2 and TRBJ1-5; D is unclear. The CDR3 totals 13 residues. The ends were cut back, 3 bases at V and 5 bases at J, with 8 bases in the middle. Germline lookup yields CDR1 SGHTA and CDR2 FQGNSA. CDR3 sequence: CASSFTGDQPQHF. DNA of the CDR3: TGTGCCAGCAGCTTTACCGGGGATCAGCCCCAGCATTTT.

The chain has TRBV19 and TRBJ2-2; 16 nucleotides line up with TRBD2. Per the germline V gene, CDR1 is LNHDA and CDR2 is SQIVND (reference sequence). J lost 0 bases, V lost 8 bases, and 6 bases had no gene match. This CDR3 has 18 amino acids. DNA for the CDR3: TGTGCCAGTTTACCGGGACTAGCGGGAGGGACGAACACCGGGGAGCTGTTTTTT. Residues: CASLPGLAGGTNTGELFF.

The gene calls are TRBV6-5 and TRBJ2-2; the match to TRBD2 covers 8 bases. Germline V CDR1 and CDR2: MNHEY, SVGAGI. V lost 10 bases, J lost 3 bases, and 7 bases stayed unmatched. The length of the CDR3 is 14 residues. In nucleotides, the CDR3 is TGTGCCACTAAAGCGGGAGTCGACACCGGGGAGCTGTTTTTT. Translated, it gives CATKAGVDTGELFF.

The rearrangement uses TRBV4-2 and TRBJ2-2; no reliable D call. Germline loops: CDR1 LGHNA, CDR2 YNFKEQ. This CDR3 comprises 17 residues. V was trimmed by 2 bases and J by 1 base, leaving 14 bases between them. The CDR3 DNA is TGTGCCAGCAGCCAAAACCCCTCACTACTGAACACCGGGGAGCTGTTTTTT. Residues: CASSQNPSLLNTGELFF.

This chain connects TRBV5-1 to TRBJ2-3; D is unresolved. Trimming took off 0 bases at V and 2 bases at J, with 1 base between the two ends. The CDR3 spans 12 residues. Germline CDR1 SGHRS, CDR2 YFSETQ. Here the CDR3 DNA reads TGCGCCAGCAGCTTGGACACAGATACGCAGTATTTT. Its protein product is CASSLDTDTQYF. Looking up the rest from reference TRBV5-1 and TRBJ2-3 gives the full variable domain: KAGVTQTPRYLIKTRGQQVTLSCSPISGHRSVSWYQQTPGQGLQFLFEYFSETQRNKGNFPGRFSGRQFSNSRSEMNVSTLELGDSALYLCASSLDTDTQYFGPGTRLTVL.

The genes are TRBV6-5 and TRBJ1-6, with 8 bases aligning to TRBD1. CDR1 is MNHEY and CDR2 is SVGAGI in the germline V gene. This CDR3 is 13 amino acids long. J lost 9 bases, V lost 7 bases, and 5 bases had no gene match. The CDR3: CASTRDRTSPLHF. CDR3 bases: TGTGCCAGCACCCGGGACAGGACTTCACCCCTCCACTTT.

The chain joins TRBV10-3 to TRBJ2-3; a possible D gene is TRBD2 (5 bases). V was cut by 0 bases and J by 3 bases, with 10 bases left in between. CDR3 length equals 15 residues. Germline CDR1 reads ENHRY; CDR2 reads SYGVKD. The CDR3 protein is CAISESRSGTDTQYF. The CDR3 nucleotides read TGTGCCATCAGTGAGTCCAGGAGCGGTACAGATACGCAGTATTTT.

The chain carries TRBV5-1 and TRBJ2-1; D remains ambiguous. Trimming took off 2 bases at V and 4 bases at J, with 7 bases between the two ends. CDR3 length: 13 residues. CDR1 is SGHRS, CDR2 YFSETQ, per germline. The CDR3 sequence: CASSFTNYNEQFF. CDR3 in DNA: TGCGCCAGCAGCTTCACAAATTACAATGAGCAGTTCTTC.

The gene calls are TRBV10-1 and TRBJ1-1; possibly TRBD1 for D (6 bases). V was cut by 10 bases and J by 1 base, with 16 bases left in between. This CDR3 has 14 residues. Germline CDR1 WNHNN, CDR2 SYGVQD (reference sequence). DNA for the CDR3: TGCGCCACCCGGCGAGGGGGACCGAACACTGAAGCTTTCTTT. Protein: CATRRGGPNTEAFF.

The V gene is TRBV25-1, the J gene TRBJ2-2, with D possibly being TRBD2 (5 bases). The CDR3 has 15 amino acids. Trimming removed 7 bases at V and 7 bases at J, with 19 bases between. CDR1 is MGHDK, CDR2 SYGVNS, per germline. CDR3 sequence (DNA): TGTGCCAGCACCGACCGCGTTCGGGGTGTCGGGGAGCTGTTTTTT. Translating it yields CASTDRVRGVGELFF.

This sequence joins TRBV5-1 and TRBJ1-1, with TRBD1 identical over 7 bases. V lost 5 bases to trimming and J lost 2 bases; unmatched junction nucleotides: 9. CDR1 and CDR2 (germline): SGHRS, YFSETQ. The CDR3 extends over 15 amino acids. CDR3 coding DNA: TGCGCCAGCAGTTCCGGGACAGCTTTTAACACTGAAGCTTTCTTT. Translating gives CASSSGTAFNTEAFF. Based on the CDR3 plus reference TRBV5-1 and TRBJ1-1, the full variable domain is KAGVTQTPRYLIKTRGQQVTLSCSPISGHRSVSWYQQTPGQGLQFLFEYFSETQRNKGNFPGRFSGRQFSNSRSEMNVSTLELGDSALYLCASSSGTAFNTEAFFGQGTRLTVV.

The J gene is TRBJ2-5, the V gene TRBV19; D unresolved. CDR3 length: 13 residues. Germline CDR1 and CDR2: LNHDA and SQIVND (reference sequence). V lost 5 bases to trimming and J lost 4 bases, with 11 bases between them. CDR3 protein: CASSSRNVETQYF. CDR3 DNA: TGTGCCAGTAGTTCAAGGAACGTAGAGACCCAGTACTTC.

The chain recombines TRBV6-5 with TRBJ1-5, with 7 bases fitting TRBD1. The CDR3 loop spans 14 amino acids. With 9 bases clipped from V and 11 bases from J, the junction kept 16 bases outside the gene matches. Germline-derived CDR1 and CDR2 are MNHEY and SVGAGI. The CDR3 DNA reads TGTGCCAGTAACTCCCCAGGACAGGACGTCGCCCAGCATTTT. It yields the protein CASNSPGQDVAQHF.

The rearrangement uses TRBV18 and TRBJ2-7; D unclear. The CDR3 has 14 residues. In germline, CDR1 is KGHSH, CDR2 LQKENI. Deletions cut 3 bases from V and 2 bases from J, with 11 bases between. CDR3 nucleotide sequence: TGTGCCAGCTCACCCTCGTATGGGGCCTACGAGCAGTACTTC. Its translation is CASSPSYGAYEQYF.

CDR3 nucleotide sequence: TGTGCCAGCAGCTTAAACGTAGTAGAAGGCAATGAGCAGTTCTTC. It is translated as CASSLNVVEGNEQFF. This rearrangement joins TRBV7-3 to TRBJ2-1; D call uncertain. Germline CDR1 and CDR2: SGHTA and FQGTGA. V was clipped by 1 base and J by 6 bases, with 13 bases between them. The CDR3 length is 15 residues.

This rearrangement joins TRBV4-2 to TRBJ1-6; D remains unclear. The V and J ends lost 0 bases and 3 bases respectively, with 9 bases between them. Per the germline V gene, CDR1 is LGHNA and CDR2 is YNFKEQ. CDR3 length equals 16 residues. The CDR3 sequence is CASSQEIGGYNSPLHF. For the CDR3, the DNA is TGTGCCAGCAGCCAAGAGATCGGAGGCTATAATTCACCCCTCCACTTT.

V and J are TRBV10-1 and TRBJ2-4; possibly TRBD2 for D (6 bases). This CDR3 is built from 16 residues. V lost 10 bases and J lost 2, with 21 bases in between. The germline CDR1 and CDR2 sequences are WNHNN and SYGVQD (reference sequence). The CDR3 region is CATSPGEWGTKNIQYF. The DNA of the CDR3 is TGCGCCACCTCGCCGGGGGAATGGGGAACCAAAAACATTCAGTACTTC.

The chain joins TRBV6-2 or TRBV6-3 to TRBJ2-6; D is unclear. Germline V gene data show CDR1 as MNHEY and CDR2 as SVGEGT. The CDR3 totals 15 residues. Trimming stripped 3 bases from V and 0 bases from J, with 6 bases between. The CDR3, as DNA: TGTGCCAGCAGTTATCCGAGCTCTGGGGCCAACGTCCTGACTTTC. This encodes CASSYPSSGANVLTF.

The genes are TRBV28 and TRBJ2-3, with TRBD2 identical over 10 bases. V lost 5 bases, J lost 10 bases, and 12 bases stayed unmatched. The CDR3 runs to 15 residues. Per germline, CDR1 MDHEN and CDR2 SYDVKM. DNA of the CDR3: TGTGCCAGCAGTCCCCCTAGCGGGAGCTTCAGCGCGCAGTATTTT. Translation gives CASSPPSGSFSAQYF.

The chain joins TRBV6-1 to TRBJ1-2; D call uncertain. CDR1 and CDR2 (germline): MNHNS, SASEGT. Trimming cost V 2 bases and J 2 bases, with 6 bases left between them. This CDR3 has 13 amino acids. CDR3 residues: CASSERQNYGYTF. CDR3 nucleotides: TGTGCCAGCAGTGAACGGCAAAACTATGGCTACACCTTC.

The CDR3 sequence is CASRVSPGTAQYF. CDR3 coding DNA: TGTGCCAGCCGGGTTTCCCCGGGAACGGCCCAGTACTTC. The chain carries TRBV28 and TRBJ2-5; a possible D gene is TRBD2 (5 bases). Trimming stripped 8 bases from V and 9 bases from J, with 19 bases between. Germline V CDR1 and CDR2: MDHEN, SYDVKM. This CDR3 is built from 13 residues.